This TCR beta chain was obtained from a study of vaccination effects on CD4 cells after COVID-19. Overall study: The study sampled a few convalescent patients both early and late after vaccination. Following the second dose by a median of 72 days, the post-vaccine samples were obtained.

The germline V gene encodes CDR1 LGHDT and CDR2 YNNKEL (reference sequence). The CDR3 loop spans 16 amino acids. V lost 0 bases and J lost 4, with 15 bases in between. As concerns this clone: What it recognizes is unknown.

With the ViraFEST assay, the study expanded antigen-specific CD4+ T cells using viral peptide pools, then sequenced them. Researchers isolated CD4+ T cells once approximately ten days of culture had elapsed. This individual contracted SARS-CoV-2 between March and December 2020, as verified by PCR. Vaccine administered to participants consisted of two doses of either BNT162b2 or mRNA-1273. Every well housed some 1.8 million PBMC, which grew in culture alongside about 9.9 IU/ml IL-2 and roughly 10 ug/ml peptides. The study's findings and limits: Clones of infection and vaccine origin contracted markedly late after vaccination.

Data came from immunoSEQ multiplex PCR; TCRdb stores just in-frame clones and leaves some out. The table records approximately 14,000 clones, 76% of them present only once. This rearrangement joins TRBV3-1 (or the pseudogene TRBV3-2) to TRBJ2-5; tentatively, D is TRBD1 or TRBD2 (6 bases each). The receptor's source is a human donor who had a prior SARS-CoV-2 infection. The input for sequencing was CD4+ T cells from PBMCs cultured with HCoV-NL63 spike peptides, taken after COVID-19 vaccination. Written as DNA, the CDR3 is TGTGCCAGCAGCCAAGATAGGAAGGGGGGCTCAGAGACCCAGTACTTC. Translated: CASSQDRKGGSETQYF.